These T cell receptor beta chains were read from a single sample in a study of PD-1 blockade in classical Hodgkin lymphoma. Sequencing used immunoSEQ multiplex PCR; TCRdb keeps in-frame clones, though not all of them. This table holds 6,000 to 6,500 clones, around four fifths found once. The specimen comprised CD4+ T cells from blood, sampled at baseline. The receptor set was obtained from a human donor with classical Hodgkin lymphoma. CDR3s include the opening cysteine and the closing phenylalanine or tryptophan. The size of a clone is reported for some rows only, either as once, few or many, or as a class for expanded clones.

v_gene | abundance | CDR3aa
TRBV15 | NA | CATSGLGQGSYEQYF
TRBV5-1 | NA | CASSLAQGTDTQYF
TRBV4-2 | NA | CASSLEVDSNQPQHF
TRBV21-1 | NA | CASSNPDVGIGYEQYF
TRBV10-3 | NA | CAISETRGVISEQFF
TRBV11-2 | NA | CASTGGGSSYNEQFF
TRBV5-4 | NA | CASSPGTVGTGELFF
TRBV7-2 | NA | CASSPKGLWRDQPQHF
TRBV7-9 | once | CASSGFTGELFF
TRBV6-1 | NA | CASSRIDRVQETQYF
TRBV23-1 | NA | CASSQACPFHEQYF
TRBV7-3 | once | CASRSAGNTGELFF
TRBV18 | NA | CASSPAANNYEQYF
TRBV7-9 | NA | CASTLEGVYNEQFF
TRBV29-1 | NA | CSGTGPTGELFF
TRBV5-6 | once | CASRMASSGNTIYF
TRBV10-3 | NA | CAISESTLQFNQPQHF
TRBV2 | few | CASSAQRGGYEQYF
TRBV7-2 | NA | CASSRGLAGGPVETQYF
TRBV4-1 | NA | CASSQVAGYNEKLFF
TRBV6-1 | few | CASSDWIRGYTF
TRBV12-5 | NA | CASGLRQGAYEQYF
TRBV30 | NA | CAWSVQGRKEAFF
TRBV11-2 | NA | CASSVAGETQYF
TRBV18 | few | CASSPSQGYTGELFF
TRBV10-3 | NA | CAISTMNTEAFF
TRBV28 | NA | CASSSRGRRHFLHF
TRBV6-1 | NA | CASKVGSSTYEQYF
TRBV18 | NA | CASSPTQGARTEAFF
TRBV4-2 | NA | CASSRKTENYGYTF